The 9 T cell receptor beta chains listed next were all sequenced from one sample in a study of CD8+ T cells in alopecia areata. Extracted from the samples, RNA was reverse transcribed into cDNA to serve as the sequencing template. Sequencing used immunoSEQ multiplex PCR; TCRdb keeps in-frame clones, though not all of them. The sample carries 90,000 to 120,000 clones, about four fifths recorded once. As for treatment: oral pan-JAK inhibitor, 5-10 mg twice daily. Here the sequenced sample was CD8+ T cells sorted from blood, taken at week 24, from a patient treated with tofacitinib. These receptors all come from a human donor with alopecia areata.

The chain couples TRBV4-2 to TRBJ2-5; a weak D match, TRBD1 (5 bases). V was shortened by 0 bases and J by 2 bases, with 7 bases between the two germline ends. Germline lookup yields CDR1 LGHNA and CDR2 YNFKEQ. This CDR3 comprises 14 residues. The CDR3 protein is CASSQDQGQETQYF. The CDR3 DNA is TGTGCCAGCAGCCAAGACCAGGGACAAGAGACCCAGTACTTC.

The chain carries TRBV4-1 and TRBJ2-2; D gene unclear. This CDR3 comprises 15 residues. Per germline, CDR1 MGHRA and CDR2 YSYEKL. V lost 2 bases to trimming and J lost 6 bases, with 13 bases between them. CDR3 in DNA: TGCGCCAGCAGCCAATCCTGGGCGTTCGCCGGGGAGCTGTTTTTT. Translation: CASSQSWAFAGELFF.

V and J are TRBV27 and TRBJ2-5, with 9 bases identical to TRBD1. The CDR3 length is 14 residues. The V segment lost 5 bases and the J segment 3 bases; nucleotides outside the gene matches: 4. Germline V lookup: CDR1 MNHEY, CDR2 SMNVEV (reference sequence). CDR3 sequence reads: CASSLRTGEETQYF. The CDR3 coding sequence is TGTGCCAGCAGTCTAAGGACAGGGGAAGAGACCCAGTACTTC.

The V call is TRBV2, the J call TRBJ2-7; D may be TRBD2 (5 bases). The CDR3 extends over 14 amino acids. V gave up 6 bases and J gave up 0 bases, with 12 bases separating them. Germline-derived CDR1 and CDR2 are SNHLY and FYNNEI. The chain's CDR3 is CASREAADSYEQYF. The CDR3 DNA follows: TGTGCCAGCAGGGAGGCGGCAGACTCCTACGAGCAGTACTTC.

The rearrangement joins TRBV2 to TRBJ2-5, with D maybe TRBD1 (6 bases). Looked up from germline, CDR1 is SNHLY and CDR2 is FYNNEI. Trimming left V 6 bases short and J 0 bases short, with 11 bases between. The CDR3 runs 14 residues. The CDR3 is CASRNTGYQETQYF. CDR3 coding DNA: TGTGCCAGCAGAAATACAGGGTACCAAGAGACCCAGTACTTC.

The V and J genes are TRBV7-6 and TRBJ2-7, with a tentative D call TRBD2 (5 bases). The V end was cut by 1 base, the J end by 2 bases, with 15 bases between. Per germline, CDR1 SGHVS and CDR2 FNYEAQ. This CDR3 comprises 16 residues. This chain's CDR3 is CASSLVPPEGPYEQYF. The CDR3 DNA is TGTGCCAGCAGCTTAGTCCCTCCCGAGGGTCCCTACGAGCAGTACTTC.

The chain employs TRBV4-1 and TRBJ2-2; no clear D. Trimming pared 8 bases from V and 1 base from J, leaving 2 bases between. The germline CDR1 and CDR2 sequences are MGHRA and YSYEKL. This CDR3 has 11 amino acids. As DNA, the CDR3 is TGCGCCAGCTGGAACACCGGGGAGCTGTTTTTT. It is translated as CASWNTGELFF.

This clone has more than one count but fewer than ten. The CDR3 region is CASSQDARGETYEQYF. The CDR3, as DNA: TGCGCCAGCAGCCAAGATGCGCGCGGGGAAACCTACGAGCAGTACTTC. This chain links TRBV4-3 with TRBJ2-5; D might be TRBD2 (6 bases). The end of the DNA fits TRBJ2-7 better, so the J call may be wrong. The germline CDR1 and CDR2 sequences are LGHNA and YSLEER. The CDR3 is 16 residues long.

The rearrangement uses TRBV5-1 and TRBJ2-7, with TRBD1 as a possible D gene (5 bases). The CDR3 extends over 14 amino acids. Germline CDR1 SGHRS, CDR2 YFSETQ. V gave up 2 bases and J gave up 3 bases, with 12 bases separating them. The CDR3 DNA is TGCGCCAGCAGCTTCAGGGAAGTTAACTACGAGCAGTACTTC. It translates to CASSFREVNYEQYF.